The 24 T cell receptor beta chains in this list originate from one sample, sequenced in a study of blood T cell repertoires in COVID-19. Profiled with immunoSEQ multiplex PCR; TCRdb holds only in-frame clones, not every one. The table shows roughly 100,000 clones, with 81% occurring only once. The specimen sequenced was peripheral blood. Receptors were obtained from a woman in her 70s with acute or convalescent COVID-19.

The chain carries TRBV28 and TRBJ1-1; 12 bases line up with TRBD1. CDR3 length: 17 residues. Germline-derived CDR1 and CDR2 are MDHEN and SYDVKM. The V segment lost 6 bases and the J segment 3 bases; nucleotides outside the gene matches: 11. The CDR3 bases are TGTGCCAGCAGCCCAAAGGGACAGGGGGCGCGTGACACTGAAGCTTTCTTT. It translates to CASSPKGQGARDTEAFF.

The chain uses TRBV5-1 and TRBJ2-3; tentatively, D is TRBD1 (5 bases). The CDR3 has 15 amino acids. Looked up from germline, CDR1 is SGHRS and CDR2 is YFSETQ. V dropped 3 bases and J dropped 1 base, with 12 bases sitting between them. CDR3 amino acids: CASSSGGRGTDTQYF. The CDR3 DNA reads TGCGCCAGCAGCTCCGGCGGCAGGGGCACAGATACGCAGTATTTT.

The rearrangement links TRBV7-9 to TRBJ2-1; TRBD1 agrees at 7 bases. CDR3 length: 14 residues. With 5 bases clipped from V and 1 base from J, the junction kept 2 bases outside the gene matches. The germline CDR1 and CDR2 sequences are SEHNR and FQNEAQ (reference sequence). The CDR3 sequence is CASSLDRSYNEQFF. For the CDR3, the DNA is TGTGCCAGCAGCCTGGACAGGTCCTACAATGAGCAGTTCTTC.

V is TRBV14 and J is TRBJ1-2; 9 bases line up with TRBD1. Germline V gene lookup returns CDR1 SGHDN and CDR2 FVKESK. Unmatched junction bases numbered 3, after V lost 4 bases and J lost 6 bases. The CDR3 has 13 amino acids. This CDR3 is CASSRTGGDGYTF. Written as DNA, the CDR3 is TGTGCCAGCAGCCGAACAGGGGGCGATGGCTACACCTTC.

The chain links TRBV28 to TRBJ1-2; D is possibly TRBD1 (5 bases). CDR3 length: 14 residues. Trimming took 6 bases from V and 4 from J, leaving 15 bases between them. CDR1 MDHEN and CDR2 SYDVKM come from the germline V gene. The CDR3 is CASRVTGVPYGYTF. Written as DNA, the CDR3 is TGTGCCAGCAGGGTAACAGGAGTACCCTATGGCTACACCTTC.

In its sample, this clone was seen a few times. The genes are TRBV4-1 and TRBJ2-1; 10 positions agree with TRBD2. CDR3 size: 16 residues. Germline CDR1 and CDR2: MGHRA and YSYEKL. The trim removed 0 bases at V and 6 bases at J, leaving 5 bases unmatched. CDR3 protein: CASSQEWTSGFNEQFF. Here the CDR3 DNA reads TGCGCCAGCAGCCAAGAATGGACTAGCGGTTTCAATGAGCAGTTCTTC.

The chain carries TRBV2 and TRBJ1-6; D call uncertain. Trimming left V 6 bases short and J 10 bases short, with 16 bases between. CDR1 is SNHLY and CDR2 is FYNNEI in the germline V gene. The CDR3 has 14 amino acids. The CDR3 DNA reads as TGTGCCAGCAGACAAGAAGCGGCTAGATCACCCCTCCACTTT. Protein sequence: CASRQEAARSPLHF.

This clone was counted a few times. The rearrangement links TRBV6-1 to TRBJ1-6, with a possible D match to TRBD1 (6 bases). V lost 2 bases and J 7 bases, leaving 12 bases between the germline ends. CDR1 MNHNS and CDR2 SASEGT come from the germline V gene. The CDR3 extends over 15 amino acids. As DNA, the CDR3 is TGTGCCAGCAGTGAAAGGGACACACAGAATTCACCCCTCCACTTT. This codes for CASSERDTQNSPLHF.

V is TRBV5-3 and J is TRBJ2-3, with 7 bases identical to TRBD1. TRBV5-3 is assigned to the ORF class and has an uncertain function. The CDR3 is made up of 14 amino acids. V was clipped by 2 bases and J by 5 bases; unmatched bases: 5. The CDR3 DNA reads TGTGCCAGAAGCTTAGACAGGGACGGAGATACGCAGTATTTT. Encoded protein: CARSLDRDGDTQYF.

The chain employs TRBV9 and TRBJ2-3; D is undetermined. The CDR3 contains 13 residues. Germline CDR1 SGDLS, CDR2 YYNGEE. V lost 4 bases and J 6 bases, leaving 12 bases between the germline ends. CDR3 in DNA: TGTGCCAGCAGCCACTACGACTCCGATACGCAGTATTTT. This encodes CASSHYDSDTQYF.

This clone has more than one count but fewer than ten. The chain combines TRBV11-3 with TRBJ2-7; 10 nucleotides line up with TRBD1. J lost 3 bases, V lost 5 bases, and 10 bases had no gene match. This CDR3 contains 16 residues. The germline V gene encodes CDR1 SGHNT and CDR2 YENEEA. The CDR3 nucleotides read TGTGCCAGCAGCGACTCCGGGACAGGGGCTTTCTACGAGCAGTACTTC. This sequence encodes CASSDSGTGAFYEQYF.

J is TRBJ1-1 and V is TRBV6-5, with TRBD1 matching over 9 bases. The germline CDR1 and CDR2 sequences are MNHEY and SVGAGI. Germline trimming cut 4 bases from V and 5 bases from J; bases unmatched to any gene: 2. The CDR3 totals 13 residues. DNA for the CDR3: TGTGCCAGCAGTTCACAGGGGGCGACTGAAGCTTTCTTT. It translates to CASSSQGATEAFF.

The chain couples TRBV19 to TRBJ2-6; possibly TRBD2 for D (5 bases). The CDR3 is made up of 17 amino acids. The V gene lost 5 bases and the J gene lost 0 bases, with 14 bases spanning the gap. Germline CDR1 LNHDA, CDR2 SQIVND (reference sequence). This CDR3 reads CASSDSGLISGANVLTF. CDR3 coding DNA: TGTGCCAGTAGTGATTCCGGACTTATCTCTGGGGCCAACGTCCTGACTTTC.

The chain links TRBV5-1 to TRBJ1-6, with 7 nucleotides matching TRBD1. The germline V gene has CDR1 SGHRS and CDR2 YFSETQ. V gave up 5 bases and J gave up 8 bases; unmatched junction bases: 10. The CDR3 runs 15 residues. CDR3 nucleotides: TGCGCCAGCAGTTGGACAGGCCCCGATGATTCACCCCTCCACTTT. Protein product: CASSWTGPDDSPLHF. The variable domain in full, with the rest retrieved from reference TRBV5-1 and TRBJ1-6, is KAGVTQTPRYLIKTRGQQVTLSCSPISGHRSVSWYQQTPGQGLQFLFEYFSETQRNKGNFPGRFSGRQFSNSRSEMNVSTLELGDSALYLCASSWTGPDDSPLHFGNGTRLTVT.

CDR3 region: CASSLGQEYNSPLHF. DNA for the CDR3: TGCGCCAGCAGCTTGGGACAGGAGTATAATTCACCCCTCCACTTT. The chain is built from TRBV5-1 and TRBJ1-6; TRBD1 might be the D (6 bases). Germline-derived CDR1 and CDR2 are SGHRS and YFSETQ. CDR3 length: 15 amino acids. The germline V and J ends were trimmed by 0 bases and 4 bases, with 8 bases remaining between them.

The chain employs TRBV4-3 and TRBJ2-7, with D perhaps TRBD1 (5 bases). The germline V gene encodes CDR1 LGHNA and CDR2 YSLEER. CDR3 length: 16 amino acids. Trimming pared 0 bases from V and 1 base from J, leaving 13 bases between. The CDR3 loop reads CASSQETGHQSYEQYF. CDR3 DNA sequence: TGCGCCAGCAGCCAAGAAACCGGACACCAGTCCTACGAGCAGTACTTC.

The chain employs TRBV5-8 and TRBJ1-4, with 7 bases matching TRBD1. The CDR3 totals 14 residues. Germline V gene sequence: CDR1 SGHTS, CDR2 YDEGEE. V trimming: 5 bases; J trimming: 2 bases; junction bases outside the gene matches: 3. CDR3 in amino acids: CASRLTGTNEKLFF. The CDR3 DNA is TGTGCCAGCAGGTTGACAGGGACTAATGAAAAACTGTTTTTT.

The chain combines TRBV14 with TRBJ2-5; D perhaps matches TRBD2 (6 bases). The CDR3 length is 15 residues. V lost 0 bases to trimming and J lost 5 bases, with 13 bases between them. Germline V lookup: CDR1 SGHDN, CDR2 FVKESK. CDR3 in DNA: TGTGCCAGCAGCCAAGATCAGTGGAGGGGCGAGACCCAGTACTTC. It is translated as CASSQDQWRGETQYF. The entire variable domain, with the rest obtained from reference TRBV14 and TRBJ2-5, is as follows: EAGVTQFPSHSVIEKGQTVTLRCDPISGHDNLYWYRRVMGKEIKFLLHFVKESKQDESGMPNNRFLAERTGGTYSTLKVQPAELEDSGVYFCASSQDQWRGETQYFGPGTRLLVL.

This chain joins TRBV29-1 and TRBJ2-7, with 10 bases matching TRBD1. This CDR3 comprises 14 residues. V was clipped by 6 bases and J by 5 bases; unmatched bases: 10. Germline loops: CDR1 SQVTM, CDR2 ANQGSEA. The CDR3 DNA reads as TGCAGCGTCCAACTCCGGGACAGGGGACACGAGCAGTACTTC. Translation gives CSVQLRDRGHEQYF.

The rearrangement joins TRBV10-1 to TRBJ1-1, with 8 bases matching TRBD1. The CDR3 sequence is 12 residues long. The V gene's germline CDR1 is WNHNN and CDR2 SYGVQD (reference sequence). V lost 11 bases to trimming and J lost 6 bases; unmatched junction nucleotides: 8. In DNA, the CDR3 is TGCGCCGGCGGACAGGGATCCGCTGAAGCTTTCTTT. Protein product: CAGGQGSAEAFF.

DNA of the CDR3: TGCAGTGCTGGCCCACATCAGCCCCAGCATTTT. Its protein is CSAGPHQPQHF. The rearrangement joins TRBV20-1 to TRBJ1-5; unclear D gene. The CDR3 loop spans 11 amino acids. Trimming took off 5 bases at V and 5 bases at J, with 7 bases between the two ends. Germline CDR1 DFQATT, CDR2 SNEGSKA (reference sequence).

The chain joins TRBV27 to TRBJ2-1; tentatively, D is TRBD2 (5 bases). CDR3 length equals 11 residues. The germline gives CDR1 MNHEY, CDR2 SMNVEV (reference sequence). Trimming left V 3 bases short and J 9 bases short, with 6 bases between. The CDR3 DNA sequence: TGTGCCAGCAGTTTTGCGGGTGAGCAGTTCTTC. It translates to CASSFAGEQFF.

This clone was counted at least ten times. The rearrangement links TRBV6-2 or TRBV6-3 to TRBJ1-2; maybe TRBD1 (6 bases). Per germline, CDR1 MNHEY and CDR2 SVGEGT. V was shortened by 4 bases and J by 2 bases, with 14 bases between the two germline ends. The CDR3 length is 15 residues. The CDR3 coding sequence is TGTGCCAGCAGTTTTTCCCAGGGGCCGAACTATGGCTACACCTTC. Translating it yields CASSFSQGPNYGYTF.

This chain uses TRBV6-5 with TRBJ2-1; possibly TRBD1 for D (6 bases). This CDR3 region has 14 residues. V was cut by 2 bases and J by 7 bases, with 12 bases left in between. Per the germline V gene, CDR1 is MNHEY and CDR2 is SVGAGI. CDR3: CASSYRGNWNEQFF. CDR3 nucleotide sequence: TGTGCCAGCAGTTACAGGGGGAACTGGAATGAGCAGTTCTTC.